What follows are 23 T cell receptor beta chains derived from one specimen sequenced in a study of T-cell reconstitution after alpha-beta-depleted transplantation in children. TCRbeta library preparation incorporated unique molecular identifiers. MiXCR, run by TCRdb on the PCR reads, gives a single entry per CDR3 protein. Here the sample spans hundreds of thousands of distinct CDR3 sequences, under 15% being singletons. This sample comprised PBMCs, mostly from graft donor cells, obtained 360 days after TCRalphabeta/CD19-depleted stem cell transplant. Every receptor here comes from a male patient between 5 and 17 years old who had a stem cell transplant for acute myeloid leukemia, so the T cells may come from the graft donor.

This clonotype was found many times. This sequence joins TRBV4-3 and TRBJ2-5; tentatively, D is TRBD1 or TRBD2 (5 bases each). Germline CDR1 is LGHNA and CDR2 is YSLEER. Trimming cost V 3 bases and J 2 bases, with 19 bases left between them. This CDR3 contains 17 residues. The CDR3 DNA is TGCGCCAGCAGCCACCAAAAAGGGACGGACTTGCAAGAGACCCAGTACTTC. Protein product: CASSHQKGTDLQETQYF.

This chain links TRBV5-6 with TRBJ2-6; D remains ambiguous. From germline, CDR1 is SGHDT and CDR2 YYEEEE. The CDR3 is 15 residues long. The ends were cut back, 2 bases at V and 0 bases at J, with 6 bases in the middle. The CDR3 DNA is TGTGCCAGCAGCTTTCGTAGCTCTGGGGCCAACGTCCTGACTTTC. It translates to CASSFRSSGANVLTF. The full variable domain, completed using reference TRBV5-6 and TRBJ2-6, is DAGVTQSPTHLIKTRGQQVTLRCSPKSGHDTVSWYQQALGQGPQFIFQYYEEEERQRGNFPDRFSGHQFPNYSSELNVNALLLGDSALYLCASSFRSSGANVLTFGAGSRLTVL.

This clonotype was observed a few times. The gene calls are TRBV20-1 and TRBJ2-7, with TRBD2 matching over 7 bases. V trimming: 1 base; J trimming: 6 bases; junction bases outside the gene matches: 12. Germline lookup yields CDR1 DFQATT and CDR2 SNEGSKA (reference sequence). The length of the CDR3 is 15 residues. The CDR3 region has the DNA TGCAGTGCTAGAGCCCTGGGCCCGACGGGAGGCGAGCAGTACTTC. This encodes CSARALGPTGGEQYF.

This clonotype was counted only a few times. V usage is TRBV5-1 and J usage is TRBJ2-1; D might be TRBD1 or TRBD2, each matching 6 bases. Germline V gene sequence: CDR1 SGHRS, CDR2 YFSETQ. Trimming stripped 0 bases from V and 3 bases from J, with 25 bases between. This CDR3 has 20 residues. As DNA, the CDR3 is TGCGCCAGCAGCTTGGGGCGGGACCCTACTAGTCGGGGGCGCTACAATGAGCAGTTCTTC. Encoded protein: CASSLGRDPTSRGRYNEQFF.

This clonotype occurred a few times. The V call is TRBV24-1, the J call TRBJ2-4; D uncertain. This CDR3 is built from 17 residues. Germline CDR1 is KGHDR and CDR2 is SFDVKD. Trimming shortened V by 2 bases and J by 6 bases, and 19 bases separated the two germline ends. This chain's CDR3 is CATSDSGTAPGLNIQYF. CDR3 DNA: TGTGCCACCAGTGATTCGGGCACCGCACCTGGCCTAAACATTCAGTACTTC.

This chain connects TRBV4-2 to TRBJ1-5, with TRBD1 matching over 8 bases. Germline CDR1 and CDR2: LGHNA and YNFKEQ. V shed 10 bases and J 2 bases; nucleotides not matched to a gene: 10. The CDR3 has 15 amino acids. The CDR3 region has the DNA TGTGCCATGGGCCCCGGGACAGGAGGCAATCAGCCCCAGCATTTT. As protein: CAMGPGTGGNQPQHF.

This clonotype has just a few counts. CDR3 DNA: TGTGCCAGCAGTTTATGGGCGGGAGGGGAATACAATGAGCAGTTCTTC. This sequence encodes CASSLWAGGEYNEQFF. J is TRBJ2-1 and V is TRBV28; 9 positions match TRBD2. The junction had 4 bases not matched to a gene; V was cut back by 0 bases and J by 4 bases. The CDR3 has 16 residues. Germline V CDR1 and CDR2: MDHEN, SYDVKM.

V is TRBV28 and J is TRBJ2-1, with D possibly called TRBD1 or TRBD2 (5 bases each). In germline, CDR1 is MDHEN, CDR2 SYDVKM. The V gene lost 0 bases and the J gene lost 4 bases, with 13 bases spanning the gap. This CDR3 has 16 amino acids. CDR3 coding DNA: TGTGCCAGCAGTTTATGGTGGGACGGAGGTTACAATGAGCAGTTCTTC. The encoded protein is CASSLWWDGGYNEQFF.

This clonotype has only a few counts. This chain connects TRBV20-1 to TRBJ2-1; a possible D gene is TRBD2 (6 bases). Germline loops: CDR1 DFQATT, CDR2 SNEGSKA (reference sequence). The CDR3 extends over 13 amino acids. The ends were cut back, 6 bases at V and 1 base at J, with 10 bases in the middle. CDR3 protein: CSAEGRSYNEQFF. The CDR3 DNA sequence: TGCAGTGCGGAGGGACGGTCCTACAATGAGCAGTTCTTC.

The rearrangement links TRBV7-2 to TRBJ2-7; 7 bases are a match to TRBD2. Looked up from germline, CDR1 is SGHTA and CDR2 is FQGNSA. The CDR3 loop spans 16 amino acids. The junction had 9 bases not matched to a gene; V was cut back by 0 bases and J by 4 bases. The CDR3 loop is CASSLAGDGRKYEQYF. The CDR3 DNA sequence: TGTGCCAGCAGCTTAGCGGGAGACGGGAGGAAATACGAGCAGTACTTC.

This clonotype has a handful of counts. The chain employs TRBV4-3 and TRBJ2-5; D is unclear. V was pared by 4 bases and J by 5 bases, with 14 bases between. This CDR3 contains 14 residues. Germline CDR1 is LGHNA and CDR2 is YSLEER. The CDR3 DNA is TGCGCCAGCAGCCCCTGGCCGCTAGGGGAGACCCAGTACTTC. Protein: CASSPWPLGETQYF.

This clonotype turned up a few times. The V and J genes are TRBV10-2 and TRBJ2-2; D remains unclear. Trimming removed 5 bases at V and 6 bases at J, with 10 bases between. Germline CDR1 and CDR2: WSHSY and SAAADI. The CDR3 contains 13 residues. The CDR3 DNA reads TGCGCCAGCAGTCCTCTTCCTCCCGGGGAGCTGTTTTTT. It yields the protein CASSPLPPGELFF.

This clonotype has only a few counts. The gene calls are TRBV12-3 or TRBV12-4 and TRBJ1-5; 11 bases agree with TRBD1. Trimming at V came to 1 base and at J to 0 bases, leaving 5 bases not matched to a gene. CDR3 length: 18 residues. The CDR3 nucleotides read TGTGCCAGCAGTTTAGGAGGACAGGGGGCATATAGCAATCAGCCCCAGCATTTT. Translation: CASSLGGQGAYSNQPQHF.

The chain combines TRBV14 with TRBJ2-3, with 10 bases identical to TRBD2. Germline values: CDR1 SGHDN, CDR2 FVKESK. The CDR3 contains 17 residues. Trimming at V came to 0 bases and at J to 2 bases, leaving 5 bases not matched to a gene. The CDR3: CASSQDIAGGYTDTQYF. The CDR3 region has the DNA TGTGCCAGCAGCCAAGATATAGCGGGAGGTTACACAGATACGCAGTATTTT.

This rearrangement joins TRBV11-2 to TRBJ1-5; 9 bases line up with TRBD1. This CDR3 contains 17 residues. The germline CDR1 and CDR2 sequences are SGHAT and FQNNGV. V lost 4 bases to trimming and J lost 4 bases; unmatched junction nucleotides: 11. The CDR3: CASSSGTGISRNQPQHF. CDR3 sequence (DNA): TGTGCCAGCAGCTCCGGGACAGGGATCTCTCGGAATCAGCCCCAGCATTTT.

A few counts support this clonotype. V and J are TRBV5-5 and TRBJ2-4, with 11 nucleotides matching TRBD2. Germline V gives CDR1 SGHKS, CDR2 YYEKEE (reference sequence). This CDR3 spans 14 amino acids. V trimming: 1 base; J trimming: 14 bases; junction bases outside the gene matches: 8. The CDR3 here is CASSLILAGDLEYF. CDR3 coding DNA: TGTGCCAGCAGCTTGATACTAGCGGGGGACCTTGAGTACTTC.

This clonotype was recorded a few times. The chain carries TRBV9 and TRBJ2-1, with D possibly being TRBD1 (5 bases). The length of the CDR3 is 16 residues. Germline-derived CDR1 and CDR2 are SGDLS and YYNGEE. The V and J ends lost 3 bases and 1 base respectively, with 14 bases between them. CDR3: CASSAQGVWSYNEQFF. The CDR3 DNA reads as TGTGCCAGCAGCGCCCAAGGGGTATGGTCCTACAATGAGCAGTTCTTC. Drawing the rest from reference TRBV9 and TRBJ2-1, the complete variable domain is DSGVTQTPKHLITATGQRVTLRCSPRSGDLSVYWYQQSLDQGLQFLIQYYNGEERAKGNILERFSAQQFPDLHSELNLSSLELGDSALYFCASSAQGVWSYNEQFFGPGTRLTVL.

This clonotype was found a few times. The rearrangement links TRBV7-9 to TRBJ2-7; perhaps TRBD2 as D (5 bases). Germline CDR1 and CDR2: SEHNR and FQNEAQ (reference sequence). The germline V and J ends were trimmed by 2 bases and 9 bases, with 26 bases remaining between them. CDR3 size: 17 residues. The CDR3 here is CASSLTPQLANFVLQYF. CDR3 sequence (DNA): TGTGCCAGCAGCTTAACCCCTCAGCTAGCCAACTTTGTTCTGCAGTACTTC.

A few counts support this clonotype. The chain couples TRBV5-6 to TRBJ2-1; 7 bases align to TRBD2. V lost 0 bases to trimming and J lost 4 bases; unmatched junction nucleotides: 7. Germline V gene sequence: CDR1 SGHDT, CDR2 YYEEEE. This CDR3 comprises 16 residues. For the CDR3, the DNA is TGTGCCAGCAGCTTGGGAAGGCTAGCGGTTTACAATGAGCAGTTCTTC. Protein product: CASSLGRLAVYNEQFF.

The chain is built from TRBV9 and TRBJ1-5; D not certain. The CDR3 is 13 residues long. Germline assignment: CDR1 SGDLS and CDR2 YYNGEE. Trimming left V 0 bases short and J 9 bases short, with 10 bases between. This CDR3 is CASSVDSMAPQHF. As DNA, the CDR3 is TGTGCCAGCAGCGTAGACAGCATGGCGCCCCAGCATTTT.

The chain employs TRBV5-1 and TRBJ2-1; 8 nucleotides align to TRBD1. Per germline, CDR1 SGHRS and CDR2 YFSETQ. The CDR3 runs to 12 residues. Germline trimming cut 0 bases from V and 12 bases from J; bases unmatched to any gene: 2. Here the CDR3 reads CASSLGQGRQFF. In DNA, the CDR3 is TGCGCCAGCAGCTTGGGACAGGGGAGGCAGTTCTTC.

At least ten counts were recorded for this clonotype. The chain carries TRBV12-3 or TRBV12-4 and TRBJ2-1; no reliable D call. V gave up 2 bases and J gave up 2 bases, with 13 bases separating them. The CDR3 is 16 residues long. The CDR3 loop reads CASSLKLSHAYNEQFF. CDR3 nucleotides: TGTGCCAGCAGTTTAAAGCTGTCCCACGCCTACAATGAGCAGTTCTTC.

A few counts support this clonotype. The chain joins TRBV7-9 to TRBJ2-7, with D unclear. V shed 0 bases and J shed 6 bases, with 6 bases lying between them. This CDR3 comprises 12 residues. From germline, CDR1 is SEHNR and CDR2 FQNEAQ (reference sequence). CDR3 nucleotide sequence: TGTGCCAGCAGCTTAGCGTTTACCGAGCAGTACTTC. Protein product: CASSLAFTEQYF. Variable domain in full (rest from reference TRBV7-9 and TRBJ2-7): DTGVSQNPRHKITKRGQNVTFRCDPISEHNRLYWYRQTLGQGPEFLTYFQNEAQLEKSRLLSDRFSAERPKGSFSTLEIQRTEQGDSAMYLCASSLAFTEQYFGPGTRLTVT.